The text below deals with one T cell receptor (beta chain). This entry comes from a study of control samples from healthy donors and cancer patients. CDR3 length: 15 amino acids. The germline CDR1 and CDR2 sequences are LGHDT and YNNKEL (reference sequence). After removal of 4 bases from V and 4 bases from J, the junction contained 10 bases not matched to a gene. Some clones are missing from TCRdb's copy, which holds only in-frame ones; the method was immunoSEQ multiplex PCR. Of some 90,000 clones in the sample, around 86% are singletons; the top ten hold roughly 1.2%. The chain employs TRBV3-1 (or the pseudogene TRBV3-2) and TRBJ2-7, with 7 bases identical to TRBD2. Sequenced material: blood. This TCR came from a woman in her forties or fifties in good health. The CDR3 region is CASSLERRERYEQYF. The DNA of the CDR3 is TGTGCCAGCAGCCTCGAAAGGCGGGAGAGGTACGAGCAGTACTTC.